The sequence of this T cell receptor beta chain was determined in a study of cytomegalovirus exposure and HLA in healthy donors. Amplification used 60 Vbeta primers and 13 Jbeta primers. Only in-frame clones appear in the TCRdb table, and some are missing; sequencing was by immunoSEQ multiplex PCR. The table records 100,000 to 150,000 clones, roughly 71% of them present only once. Study-wide results and limits: Cytomegalovirus association was assigned to approximately 160 TCR beta chains.

As regards this clone: Its specificity is not known.

Germline loops: CDR1 WNHNN, CDR2 SYGVQD (reference sequence). The CDR3 contains 13 residues. The trim removed 6 bases at V and 0 bases at J, leaving 1 base unmatched. The sequence derives from a woman in her forties or fifties in good health and CMV-seropositive. The chain links TRBV10-1 to TRBJ2-5; 7 bases fit TRBD1. The sample consisted of PBMCs. CDR3 sequence reads: CASRGQDQETQYF. The CDR3 DNA reads as TGCGCCAGCAGAGGACAGGACCAAGAGACCCAGTACTTC.